Shown below are 14 T cell receptor beta chains from a single sample sequenced in a study of CD8+CD57+ T cells in acquired aplastic anemia. Template material for TCR beta VDJ and CDR3 profiling consisted of genomic DNA. TCRdb reprocessed the reads with MiXCR, giving one entry per CDR3 protein. The sample has under 200,000 distinct CDR3 sequences, just under 45% seen once. Sequencing was performed on sorted CD4+, CD8+, or CD8+CD57+ T cells (not recorded which) from PBMCs. The receptors were gathered from a human donor in good health.

Ten or more counts support this clonotype. The rearrangement uses TRBV6-5 and TRBJ2-1; D is unresolved. Germline CDR1 is MNHEY and CDR2 is SVGAGI. The CDR3 is made up of 14 amino acids. With 2 bases removed from V and 7 bases from J, the gap between germline ends came to 12 bases. In nucleotides, the CDR3 is TGTGCCAGCAGTTACCCACAGACACGAAATGAGCAGTTCTTC. Its protein is CASSYPQTRNEQFF.

This clonotype was detected many times. The chain is built from TRBV28 and TRBJ2-7; D is possibly TRBD2 (5 bases). The CDR3 is 12 residues long. V lost 2 bases to trimming and J lost 3 bases, with 5 bases between them. Germline CDR1 MDHEN, CDR2 SYDVKM. The CDR3 protein is CASSLSGYEQYF. The CDR3 coding sequence is TGTGCCAGCAGTTTAAGCGGCTACGAGCAGTACTTC.

This chain uses TRBV4-2 with TRBJ2-5, with 8 bases matching TRBD1. The junction had 15 bases not matched to a gene; V was cut back by 5 bases and J by 1 base. CDR3 length: 18 amino acids. CDR1 LGHNA and CDR2 YNFKEQ come from the germline V gene. The DNA of the CDR3 is TGTGCCAGCAGCGACGGAAGAGGCGGGACAGGCCCCCAAGAGACCCAGTACTTC. Protein: CASSDGRGGTGPQETQYF.

This clonotype was detected once. The genes are TRBV7-9 and TRBJ1-5; TRBD1 might be the D (5 bases). Trimming shortened V by 0 bases and J by 5 bases, and 5 bases separated the two germline ends. The germline V gene encodes CDR1 SEHNR and CDR2 FQNEAQ (reference sequence). The CDR3 has 13 amino acids. CDR3 residues: CASSLAQDQPQHF. CDR3 in DNA: TGTGCCAGCAGCTTAGCACAGGATCAGCCCCAGCATTTT. Drawing the rest from reference TRBV7-9 and TRBJ1-5, the complete variable domain is DTGVSQNPRHKITKRGQNVTFRCDPISEHNRLYWYRQTLGQGPEFLTYFQNEAQLEKSRLLSDRFSAERPKGSFSTLEIQRTEQGDSAMYLCASSLAQDQPQHFGDGTRLSIL.

V usage is TRBV15 and J usage is TRBJ1-5; 8 bases fit TRBD1. Germline V gives CDR1 LNHNV, CDR2 YYDKDF (reference sequence). This CDR3 is 13 amino acids long. The V segment lost 3 bases and the J segment 7 bases; nucleotides outside the gene matches: 2. DNA of the CDR3: TGTGCCACCAGCAGGGACAGGGCCCAGCCCCAGCATTTT. Its protein is CATSRDRAQPQHF.

This clonotype was counted between two and nine times. This chain links TRBV2 with TRBJ2-3; D is uncertain. The V gene lost 2 bases and the J gene lost 0 bases, with 9 bases spanning the gap. Germline lookup yields CDR1 SNHLY and CDR2 FYNNEI. There are 15 residues in the CDR3. The CDR3 DNA sequence: TGTGCCAGCAGTGAAACTACCTCCAGCACAGATACGCAGTATTTT. Encoded protein: CASSETTSSTDTQYF.

This clonotype was seen ten or more times. The chain is built from TRBV15 and TRBJ2-3; TRBD2 agrees at 8 bases. Germline CDR1 reads LNHNV; CDR2 reads YYDKDF (reference sequence). This CDR3 region has 18 residues. Unmatched junction bases numbered 12, after V lost 2 bases and J lost 2 bases. The chain's CDR3 is CATSRSRLVAGNTDTQYF. In DNA form, the CDR3 reads TGTGCCACCAGCAGATCCCGATTAGTAGCGGGAAACACAGATACGCAGTATTTT. Using reference TRBV15 and TRBJ2-3 for the parts outside the CDR3, the full variable domain is DAMVIQNPRYQVTQFGKPVTLSCSQTLNHNVMYWYQQKSSQAPKLLFHYYDKDFNNEADTPDNFQSRRPNTSFCFLDIRSPGLGDTAMYLCATSRSRLVAGNTDTQYFGPGTRLTVL.

V gene TRBV10-3 combines with J gene TRBJ2-7, with 9 positions matching TRBD1. Judging by the DNA end, TRBJ2-1 fits better; the J call may be wrong. This CDR3 is 15 amino acids long. CDR1 is ENHRY, CDR2 SYGVKD, per germline. CDR3 protein: CASRLAGTGRPEQFF. In DNA, the CDR3 is TGTGCCAGCAGACTCGCCGGGACAGGGAGGCCAGAGCAGTTCTTC.

This sequence joins TRBV9 and TRBJ2-3; the match to TRBD2 covers 11 bases. CDR3 length: 18 amino acids. Germline lookup yields CDR1 SGDLS and CDR2 YYNGEE. With V trimmed by 4 bases and J by 2 bases, 12 bases remained unmatched. In DNA form, the CDR3 reads TGTGCCAGCAGCCGTAACTATCTAGCGGGAGGAAACACAGATACGCAGTATTTT. Translated, it gives CASSRNYLAGGNTDTQYF.

The chain has TRBV11-2 and TRBJ2-6, with TRBD2 as a possible D gene (5 bases). The germline V gene encodes CDR1 SGHAT and CDR2 FQNNGV. Trimming removed 3 bases at V and 0 bases at J, with 18 bases between. This CDR3 spans 19 amino acids. The DNA of the CDR3 is TGTGCCAGCAGCTTTGGCCCCCGGGAAGGAATCTCTGGGGCCAACGTCCTGACTTTC. This sequence encodes CASSFGPREGISGANVLTF.

This clonotype was found many times. The J gene is TRBJ1-4, the V gene TRBV20-1, with D possibly TRBD1 on 5 matching bases. Germline-derived CDR1 and CDR2 are DFQATT and SNEGSKA (reference sequence). Deletions cut 4 bases from V and 10 bases from J, with 19 bases between. CDR3 length equals 14 residues. CDR3 nucleotide sequence: TGCAGTGCTAAAATCGGGACCGCGCCGGGAAAACTGTTTTTT. Its translation: CSAKIGTAPGKLFF.

This sequence joins TRBV20-1 and TRBJ2-1; 11 bases match TRBD2. Per the germline V gene, CDR1 is DFQATT and CDR2 is SNEGSKA (reference sequence). Trimming at V came to 1 base and at J to 3 bases, leaving 8 bases not matched to a gene. The CDR3 extends over 17 amino acids. CDR3 protein: CSARALSGLAVYNEQFF. CDR3 sequence (DNA): TGCAGTGCTAGAGCTCTCTCGGGACTAGCGGTCTACAATGAGCAGTTCTTC.

This clonotype was observed a handful of times. J is TRBJ1-2 and V is TRBV25-1; D is perhaps TRBD1 (5 bases). This CDR3 has 16 residues. Trimming pared 2 bases from V and 5 bases from J, leaving 18 bases between. Per germline, CDR1 MGHDK and CDR2 SYGVNS. CDR3 amino acids: CASSEQQALTWYGYTF. The CDR3 nucleotides read TGTGCCAGCAGTGAACAACAGGCCCTCACCTGGTATGGCTACACCTTC.

In its sample, this clonotype was seen many times. The rearrangement joins TRBV10-3 to TRBJ1-2; 7 nucleotides agree with TRBD1. The CDR3 covers 15 residues. Germline V gene sequence: CDR1 ENHRY, CDR2 SYGVKD. V lost 2 bases to trimming and J lost 2 bases; unmatched junction nucleotides: 5. Here the CDR3 reads CAISETVQGNYGYTF. The CDR3 DNA sequence: TGTGCCATCAGTGAGACAGTACAGGGGAACTATGGCTACACCTTC.